This T cell receptor beta chain was sequenced for a study of cytomegalovirus exposure and HLA in healthy donors. Study-wide context: The 600 to 800 first-cohort repertoires shared a platform with the approximately 110 validation repertoires, as reported in a later analysis.

On this clone: Its antigen is unidentified.

General observations from the study: Subsequent analysis found a tendency for first-cohort TCR clusters to co-occur within the 120 or so validation repertoires. TCR beta chains numbering 164 were designated cytomegalovirus-associated.

The protocol was immunoSEQ multiplex PCR, while the TCRdb copy is restricted to in-frame clones and leaves out a portion. This table has about 170,000 clones, about 86% appearing once. Germline values: CDR1 LNHNV, CDR2 YYDKDF (reference sequence). The J segment lost 9 bases and the V segment lost 0 bases, leaving 6 bases of the junction unmatched. There are 16 residues in the CDR3. The sequence was obtained from a woman aged 18-29 years in good health and CMV-seronegative. The chain joins TRBV15 to TRBJ2-2; 11 nucleotides agree with TRBD2. Source material: PBMCs. CDR3 coding DNA: TGTGCCACCAGCAGAGATCTACCTAGCGGGGGGCGGGAGCTGTTTTTT. Protein: CATSRDLPSGGRELFF.